The 5 T cell receptor beta chains below all came from one sample that was sequenced in a study of tumor-infiltrating lymphocytes in localized non-small cell lung cancer. Profiled with immunoSEQ multiplex PCR; TCRdb holds only in-frame clones, not every one. The profile shows about 3,000 clones, 52% of them singletons. The sample taken for sequencing was uninvolved lung tissue not adjacent to the tumor. The source of these receptors is a human donor with non-small cell lung cancer.

The rearrangement uses TRBV4-2 and TRBJ2-6; possible D gene TRBD2, 5 bases. Trimming removed 2 bases from V and 2 bases from J, with 10 bases in between. The germline gives CDR1 LGHNA, CDR2 YNFKEQ. The CDR3 is made up of 16 amino acids. CDR3 residues: CASSQISGTGANVLTF. The CDR3, as DNA: TGTGCCAGCAGCCAAATATCGGGGACTGGGGCCAACGTCCTGACTTTC.

The rearrangement joins TRBV28 to TRBJ2-7, with D possibly being TRBD2 (5 bases). Germline V gene sequence: CDR1 MDHEN, CDR2 SYDVKM. Deletions cut 5 bases from V and 0 bases from J, with 14 bases between. This CDR3 has 15 amino acids. CDR3 sequence reads: CASSPPDGNSYEQYF. The CDR3 DNA is TGTGCCAGCAGTCCCCCGGACGGGAACTCCTACGAGCAGTACTTC. The variable domain in full, with the rest retrieved from reference TRBV28 and TRBJ2-7, is DVKVTQSSRYLVKRTGEKVFLECVQDMDHENMFWYRQDPGLGLRLIYFSYDVKMKEKGDIPEGYSVSREKKERFSLILESASTNQTSMYLCASSPPDGNSYEQYFGPGTRLTVT.

This chain uses TRBV28 with TRBJ1-1; D is ambiguous. The CDR3 spans 13 residues. Germline CDR1 MDHEN, CDR2 SYDVKM. V was cut by 7 bases and J by 6 bases, with 15 bases left in between. This CDR3 reads CASTSLVQPEAFF. CDR3 bases: TGTGCCAGCACCTCCCTGGTGCAGCCTGAAGCTTTCTTT.

As concerns this clone: An end of the junction does not agree with germline; a read error may underlie this. The chain links TRBV7-7 to TRBJ2-3, with 11 nucleotides matching TRBD2. Germline-derived CDR1 and CDR2 are SSHAT and FNYEAQ (reference sequence). This CDR3 has 15 residues. For the CDR3, the DNA is TGTGCTAGCAGCGAGACTAGCGGGGGCACAGATACGCAGTATTTT. It encodes CASSETSGGTDTQYF.

The V gene is TRBV5-1, the J gene TRBJ2-7; 7 bases line up with TRBD1. Germline assignment: CDR1 SGHRS and CDR2 YFSETQ. Trimming at V came to 7 bases and at J to 2 bases, leaving 9 bases not matched to a gene. The CDR3 runs 14 residues. CDR3 nucleotide sequence: TGCGCCAGCGCAGTCGTAGGGGGCCCCTACGAGCAGTACTTC. Translated, it gives CASAVVGGPYEQYF.